This record looks at one T cell receptor (beta chain) sequence and its context. The data stem from a study of beta chain features in type 1 diabetes. Sequenced material consisted of expressed TCRB transcripts (all of the isolated RNA was reverse transcribed). The data were produced by immunoSEQ multiplex PCR, yet TCRdb's version contains in-frame clones alone and is incomplete. The sample comprises 350,000 to 400,000 clones, about 15% of which are singletons, and approximately 0.019% rests with the top ten. V was pared by 4 bases and J by 2 bases, with 8 bases of the junction left unmatched. CDR3 length: 16 amino acids. Germline CDR1 and CDR2: SGHRS and YFSETQ.

The origin of this receptor is a woman aged 18-29 years in good health. The rearrangement joins TRBV5-1 to TRBJ2-1; 8 positions agree with TRBD1. Input material: naive CD4+ T cells from blood. CDR3 sequence: CASSTADRDPYNEQFF. For the CDR3, the DNA is TGCGCCAGCAGCACCGCGGACAGGGATCCCTACAATGAGCAGTTCTTC.